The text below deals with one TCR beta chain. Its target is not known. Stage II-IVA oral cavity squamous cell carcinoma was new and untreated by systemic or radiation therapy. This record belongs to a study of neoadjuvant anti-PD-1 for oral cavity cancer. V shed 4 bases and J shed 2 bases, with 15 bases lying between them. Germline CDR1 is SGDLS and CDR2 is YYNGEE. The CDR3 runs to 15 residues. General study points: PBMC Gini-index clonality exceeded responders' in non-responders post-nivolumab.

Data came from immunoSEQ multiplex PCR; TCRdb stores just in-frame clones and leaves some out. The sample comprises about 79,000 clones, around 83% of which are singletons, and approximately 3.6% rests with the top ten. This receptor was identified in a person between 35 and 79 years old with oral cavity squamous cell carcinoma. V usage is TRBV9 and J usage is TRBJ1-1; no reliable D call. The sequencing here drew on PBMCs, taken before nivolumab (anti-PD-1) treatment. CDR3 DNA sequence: TGTGCCAGCAGCTTGTCGGCGGGGTCCAACACTGAAGCTTTCTTT. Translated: CASSLSAGSNTEAFF. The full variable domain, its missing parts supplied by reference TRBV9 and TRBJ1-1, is DSGVTQTPKHLITATGQRVTLRCSPRSGDLSVYWYQQSLDQGLQFLIQYYNGEERAKGNILERFSAQQFPDLHSELNLSSLELGDSALYFCASSLSAGSNTEAFFGQGTRLTVV.